This TCR beta chain is from a study of blood T cell repertoires in COVID-19. The protocol was immunoSEQ multiplex PCR, while the TCRdb copy is restricted to in-frame clones and leaves out a portion. The sample has a few hundred thousand clones; about four fifths are singletons. After removal of 8 bases from V and 6 bases from J, the junction contained 5 bases not matched to a gene. CDR3 size: 13 residues. Cohort allocation depended upon clinical history that participants reported. Recovered participants had two consecutive negative NP/OP PCR tests, healthcare professional clearance, or symptom resolution.

Specimen: PBMCs or T cells enriched from blood (not recorded which). The chain couples TRBV12-3 or TRBV12-4 to TRBJ2-2; TRBD1 matches at 8 bases. This clonotype originated in a woman in her fifties or sixties who had recovered from COVID-19. In DNA, the CDR3 is TGTGCCAGCGCCAGGGGGCGATCCGGGGAGCTGTTTTTT. It codes for CASARGRSGELFF.